This TCR beta chain derives from a study of T cell repertoires in cytomegalovirus infection (dated by TCRdb to between 2018 and 2021). Turning to the overall study: Donor HLA type was relevant to the analysis, as public TCR beta signatures indicated carriage of CMV infection together with the matching HLA type. Beyond this particular receptor, the publication reports: In both this cohort and an independent roughly 400-donor cohort, the cumulative frequency of public TCR beta family members distinguished carriers of CMV infection plus the relevant HLA type. The ex vivo response was dominated by HLA-C-restricted CMV-specific TCR beta clonotypes, which also provided the single most frequent clonotype in two of eight donors.

The listed sequencing device is Illumina HiSeq 1500. TCRdb trimmed the raw reads at Q25, called clones with MiXCR and kept productive beta chains. Rows are unified per CDR3 protein, each entry keeping the most common DNA and genes. The sample has under 200,000 distinct CDR3 sequences on record, more than 9% of them singletons. The ten most abundant clones make up about 4.6% of the sample. The germline V gene sets CDR1 to MGHDK and CDR2 to SYGVNS. Relative to germline, V is 4 bases shorter and J is 0 bases shorter, with 12 bases between their ends. Including the terminal cysteine and phenylalanine, the CDR3 comprises 15 residues. Left in the record is the CDR3 DNA by itself, 45 bases read in frame from the first base. With respect to this clonotype: It lacks a known antigen. Base-call qualities are not available, and no considerably larger clone is one nucleotide away.

The sample consisted of PBMCs. The rearranged segments are TRBV25-1 and TRBJ1-1; the D gene is perhaps TRBD1, on 5 matching bases. This TCR was recovered from a human donor in good health (CMV status not recorded). Some clones in this sample may be carry-over from other donors' samples. The CDR3 in this case is CASSVTGAMNTEAFF. The nucleotide sequence is TGTGCCAGCAGTGTTACCGGGGCAATGAACACTGAAGCTTTCTTT.